This T cell receptor beta chain was recorded in a study of cytomegalovirus exposure and HLA in healthy donors (dated by TCRdb to 2016 to 2017). Study-wide context: An earlier analysis of under 600 of the donors reported 250 to 350 Gb of sequence data and approximately 110 million unique TCR beta sequences from some 180 million T cells. Donor age, sex, ethnicity and CMV serostatus were collected together with the repertoire data. To predict cytomegalovirus infection status, the study combined high-throughput TCR immunosequencing, statistical association of individual TCRs with disease status, and machine learning. Of the 300 to 500 genotyped donors, less than 90% were placed in the genetic ancestry cluster associated with self-reported Caucasian donors. The aim of the study was to test whether cataloging public T cell receptors could identify signatures of past pathogen exposure. To study patterns of TCR occurrence, a later analysis re-analyzed previously published TCR beta repertoires from 666 donors and added high-resolution HLA genotyping. An early release covering just under 650 HLA-typed donors comprised approximately 300 gigabases of sequencing data and around 86 million unique TCR sequences. Every repertoire in the discovery cohort had been generated on one and the same sequencing platform. Because of strong linkage in the cohort, five DR-DQ haplotypes were treated as single units for association and clustering. Rather than drawing on any new phenotypic data, the later analysis identified candidate immune exposures from TCR beta sequences and the way those sequences occurred across donors. To decide whether each TCR beta V gene segment behaved as functional or pseudogenic, an earlier analysis of approximately 600 of the donors relied on high-throughput TCR beta sequencing. Across some 400 genotyped donors of the cohort, an average of roughly 250,000 unique TCR beta nucleotide sequences per donor were sequenced, and roughly 18% of those sequences were non-productive. The number of typed donors differed by locus: about 620-630 for A, B, C, DRB1 and DQB1; 522 for DQA1; some 590 for DPA1; and some 430 for DPB1. Besides the first cohort of around 670 subjects, a separate validation cohort made up of 120 different subjects was used. The study profiled the T cell repertoires of about 720 subjects by immunosequencing and related them to cytomegalovirus serostatus. Genome-wide SNP genotypes for about 65% of the roughly 700 donors were used in a later genetic analysis, which treated that subset as a discovery cohort. HLA typing covered class I and class II loci at four-digit resolution. The full study reports these points: A further reported finding was that TCR beta sequences accurately predicted the HLA-A and HLA-B alleles for most subjects in the first cohort. Several of the top co-occurrence clusters appeared to be linked to parvovirus B19, influenza, CMV and Epstein-Barr virus, according to a later analysis. According to a later analysis, TCR association rates differed among HLA loci, with DRB1 alleles showing the most associated TCRs and HLA-C alleles showing the fewest. HLA typing was unavailable for some donors at each locus, so association tests used only the typed subset. Roughly uniform sequencing depth across donors was assumed in presence/absence analyses, although this assumption may not hold. In an earlier analysis of 500 to 650 of the donors, most TCR beta V segments appeared in productive rearrangements about 87% or about 30% of the time, broadly matching IMGT annotations. Immune exposure information for the cohort was limited to CMV serostatus. The classifier was reported to diagnose cytomegalovirus status with high specificity and sensitivity in both the original and validation cohorts. A later genetic analysis reported fewer N-insertions in productive TCRs among donors in an Asian-associated ancestry cluster than the roughly 650-donor mean. When HLA alleles, especially DR and DQ, strongly co-occurred, attributing TCR associations to individual alleles was difficult. An association between a missense DCLRE1C variant and V-gene and J-gene trimming of TCR beta chains was found in a later genetic analysis and replicated in an independent cohort. The study gave a list of 150 to 200 TCR beta chains associated with cytomegalovirus. The authors suggested that the approach could potentially be generalized to other disease states and immunological phenotypes. Linkage disequilibrium might explain the correlated functional status among segregating V segments, but an unknown experimental factor could not be excluded. A later analysis associated approximately 17,000 TCR beta sequences with specific HLA alleles at a false discovery rate of 0.05. A later analysis found that HLA-associated TCR beta chains were more clonally expanded and had lower generation probabilities than equally common non-associated chains. Some IMGT-functional V segments, including TRBV6-2 and TRBV6-3, could not be told apart with the 87-base-pair reads, so those segments were excluded. Across donors, most TCR sequences were observed very rarely, whereas some public TCRs were present in many individuals. A cluster of highly shared sequence variants was judged likely to be a technical artifact of the sequencing pipeline. In vitro tests confirmed that a few of the cytomegalovirus-associated TCR beta chains recognize cytomegalovirus antigens. According to a later analysis, most CMV-associated TCR beta chains appeared to be HLA-restricted, and the HLA associations seemed to be driven largely by CMV exposure. Because counts were too low, about 18 rarely observed V segments, including chromosome 9 orphons, were excluded from the earlier analysis of several hundred of the donors. Only TCR beta chains were sequenced in this cohort, and the absence of alpha or paired-chain data limited detectable features.

Including cysteine and phenylalanine, the CDR3 has 17 amino acids. The retained sequence is limited to the CDR3, 51 bases, with the frame set at the first base. V trim: 6 bases; J trim: 3 bases; unmatched bases: 14. Sequences SGHDT (CDR1) and YYEEEE (CDR2) are obtained from the germline V gene. Notes on this clone: Its antigen is unknown. No quality values exist for individual bases; no much larger clone is one base distant.

Libraries were made using the immunoSEQ multiplex PCR assay. A mixture of 60 forward primers for TCR Vbeta segments and 13 reverse primers for TCR Jbeta segments was used in the multiplex PCR. A multiplex PCR assay on genomic DNA amplified the CDR3 region of rearranged TCR beta genes. The Illumina HiSeq System was used to sequence the amplified TCR beta libraries as 87-base-pair reads. As for the authors' bioinformatics: Across the roughly 700 repertoires, a later analysis counted about 81 million unique TCR beta chains, around 11 million of which were shared by at least two donors. A nearest-neighbor algorithm error-corrected the raw reads and collapsed the reads into unique sequences, merging closely related sequences to remove PCR and sequencing errors. To assign V, D and J gene segments, CDR3 sequences were aligned to IMGT reference sequences. For a sequence to be retained, at least a six-nucleotide match to both a V gene segment and a J gene segment was required. Rearrangements were classified as productive when the CDR3 lacked stop codons and remained in frame with V and J, and all other rearrangements were classified as non-productive. Following IMGT convention, CDR3 was defined as the stretch from the second conserved V-encoded cysteine to the conserved J-encoded phenylalanine. The earlier analysis of about 590 of the donors excluded sequences that lacked an unambiguous match to a single V gene segment. In an earlier analysis of around 600 of the donors, V segments were called functional above 56.7% productive rearrangements and were called segregating when the between-donor standard deviation exceeded 5%. A statistical classification framework was built to diagnose cytomegalovirus status from the catalog of TCR beta chain sequences. A later analysis assigned V and J genes by comparing TCR nucleotide sequences with IMGT/GENE-DB human TR gene sequences. In a later analysis, CDR3 sequences and most-parsimonious VDJ recombination scenarios were assigned using the TCRdist pipeline. In a later analysis, each TCR beta chain was defined by its CDR3 amino acid sequence together with its V-gene family, and reads lacking a unique V-gene family were excluded. A later analysis removed 592 highly shared, low-generation-probability nucleotide sequences to deal with suspected cross-contamination and a sequencing artifact. In a later analysis, a clonal expansion index was calculated for each public chain from normalized within-repertoire ranks of inferred template counts. In a later analysis, generation probabilities were computed using a VDJ recombination model fitted to out-of-frame rearrangements, and the results were checked against IGoR. Hypergeometric tests were used in a later analysis to score TCR-TCR, TCR-HLA and TCR-CMV co-occurrence, with a repertoire-size bias correction applied to the TCR pairs. False discovery rates were estimated in a later analysis by permuting HLA or CMV assignments 20 times. In a later analysis, co-occurring TCRs were grouped using DBSCAN, with TCRdist sequence similarity added in when clustering inside HLA-allele-positive subsets. Co-occurrence clustering excluded repertoires with fewer than 30,000 or more than 120,000 public chains, plus five with anomalous nucleotide sharing. TCRdb mirrors the immuneACCESS table, restricted to in-frame sequences. Some clones are absent from its copies; in checked studies, under half trace to an unresolved V gene, and the reason for the others is unknown. V and J calls and clone size are copied from that table; D and trimming were computed from the DNA. Within this sample are about 50,000 clones, with around 80% of them counted one time only. Clones ranked in the top ten supply around 2.5% of the sample.

The cohort consisted of 650 to 700 healthy bone marrow donors. All cohort members were sampled while nominally healthy, although unrecorded immune exposures were likely present. The donor was CMV seropositive and belonged to the group of 250 to 350 seropositive cohort members. Each donor provided a peripheral blood sample, and peripheral blood mononuclear cells were used for TCR beta sequencing. The Qiagen DNeasy Blood Extraction Kit was used to extract genomic DNA from the blood cell samples. This sequence originates from a boy younger than 18 in good health and CMV-seropositive. This chain is built from TRBV5-6 and TRBJ1-1, and TRBD1 aligns with 10 junction nucleotides. The material sequenced was PBMCs. The DNA is TGTGCCAGCACCGACAGACAGGGGGCTGTCTTGGACACTGAAGCTTTCTTT. Translated, it gives CASTDRQGAVLDTEAFF.